Only a few counts were recorded for the clone carrying this T cell receptor beta chain. Its antigen is not identified. TCRdb redid the calling of the 5' RACE reads with MiXCR, one entry per CDR3 protein. The sample carries about 43,000 distinct CDR3 sequences, roughly 29% recorded once. CDR1 MGHRA and CDR2 YSYEKL come from the germline V gene. The ends were cut back, 1 base at V and 1 base at J, with 5 bases in the middle. The CDR3 length is 14 residues. Notes on the study in general: The larger-cohort validation was restricted to a single TCR beta V-J rearrangement rather than whole repertoires.

The chain couples TRBV4-1 to TRBJ1-5; D gene ambiguous. The receptor was derived from a female donor with breast cancer. The sample taken for sequencing was memory CD4+ T cells sorted from a lymph node. This sample's subset: memory CD4+ T cells, CD4+CD45RO+CD25-. The chain's CDR3 is CASSQVWSNQPQHF. For the CDR3, the DNA is TGCGCCAGCAGCCAAGTTTGGAGCAATCAGCCCCAGCATTTT.